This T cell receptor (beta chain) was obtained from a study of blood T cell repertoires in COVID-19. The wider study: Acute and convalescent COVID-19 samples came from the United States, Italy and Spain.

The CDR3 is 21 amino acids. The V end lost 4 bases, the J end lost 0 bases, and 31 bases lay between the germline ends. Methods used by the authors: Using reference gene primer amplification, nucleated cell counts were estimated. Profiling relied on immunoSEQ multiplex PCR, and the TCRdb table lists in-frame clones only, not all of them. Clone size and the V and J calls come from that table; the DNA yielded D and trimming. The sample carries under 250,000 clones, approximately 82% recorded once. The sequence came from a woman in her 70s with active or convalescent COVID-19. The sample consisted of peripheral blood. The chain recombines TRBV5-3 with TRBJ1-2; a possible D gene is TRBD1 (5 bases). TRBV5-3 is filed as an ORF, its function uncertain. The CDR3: CARSTFSHIRYGRGANYGYTF. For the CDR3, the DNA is TGTGCCAGAAGCACCTTCTCACACATCCGCTACGGTCGGGGGGCTAACTATGGCTACACCTTC.